Detailed here is one TCR beta chain. Germline CDR1 reads MNHNY; CDR2 reads SVGAGI (reference sequence). V dropped 5 bases and J dropped 0; count of bases not matched to a gene: 6. The CDR3 consists of 16 residues. Repertoires were generated with immunoSEQ multiplex PCR, while TCRdb's copy carries only in-frame clones and drops some. This table holds more than 35,000 clones, nearly 90% found once. This sample was included in a study of blood T cell repertoires in COVID-19. This clonotype was obtained from a human donor in a cohort sampled during active COVID-19. The specimen was peripheral blood. This chain joins TRBV6-6 and TRBJ2-2; 7 bases line up with TRBD1. The CDR3 DNA sequence: TGTGCCAGCAGTCCGGACAGGCCCGCGAACACCGGGGAGCTGTTTTTT. This translates into CASSPDRPANTGELFF.